This is a list of T cell receptor beta chains from one sample in a study of cytomegalovirus exposure and HLA in healthy donors. Produced via immunoSEQ multiplex PCR; TCRdb's table is partial and in-frame only. The sample holds about 120,000 clones, around 77% seen once. Input material: PBMCs. Source of these receptors: a man in his forties in good health and CMV-seropositive. Each CDR3 is given without its conserved first and last residue. The order of the fields is V gene, CDR3 length, J gene, CDR3 protein.

TRBV4-1	12	TRBJ2-7	ASSPPGSSYEQY
TRBV6-5	11	TRBJ2-2	ASRSSNTGELF
TRBV10-3	13	TRBJ2-7	AISESKGALSEQY
TRBV7-8	13	TRBJ1-5	ASSQDRVSNQPQH
TRBV14	12	TRBJ2-7	ASSQRTGNYEQY
TRBV15	10	TRBJ2-1	ATSRAVNEQF
TRBV2	11	TRBJ1-2	ASSDYGRNGYT
TRBV27	13	TRBJ1-1	ASRSWSGSNTEAF
TRBV19	15	TRBJ1-5	ASSYYTGGNSNQPQH
TRBV7-2	12	TRBJ1-2	ASSLGQGLYGYT
TRBV11-1	15	TRBJ2-1	ASSYKAGVSSYNEQF
TRBV5-1	14	TRBJ1-4	ASSSATTRHNEKLF
TRBV27	15	TRBJ1-1	ASSSYSQGWGNTEAF
TRBV7-9	11	TRBJ1-1	ASSLYVNTEAF
TRBV7-9	13	TRBJ2-7	ASSSEGVHPYEQY
TRBV7-9	11	TRBJ1-1	SSYDFGDTEAF
TRBV5-6	12	TRBJ1-1	ASSLGTANTEAF
TRBV5-6	13	TRBJ1-1	ASSLAGVGGTEAF
TRBV5-1	13	TRBJ2-7	ASSPESTRTYEQY
TRBV2	10	TRBJ2-2	ASSESTGELF
TRBV19	11	TRBJ2-7	ATSDTIGYEQY
TRBV6-4	14	TRBJ2-3	ASSDSFRGATDTQY
TRBV19	14	TRBJ2-2	ASSSLTGGSGGELF